This TCR beta chain was retrieved from a study of vaccination and CD4 T cells after COVID-19 (dated by TCRdb to 2021 to 2024). Broadly, across the study: Every convalescent patient had a positive nasal swab PCR test for SARS-CoV-2, with mild disease in nine patients and severe disease in one. Post-vaccine blood samples were obtained a median of about 72 days after the second vaccine dose, with a range of roughly 14 to 241 days. In the convalescent cohort there were six males and four females, among whom were two Hispanic individuals, seven Caucasians, two Asians and one multiracial person. For stimulating the cultures, overlapping spike peptide pools were used, derived from SARS-CoV-2 as well as from the common cold coronaviruses HCoV-NL63, HCoV-OC43 and HCoV-229E. In control cultures, a CEFX viral epitope pool was used as positive control, an HIV-1 Nef peptide pool was used as negative control, or no peptide was added. In 10 COVID-19 convalescent patients and a few infection-naive healthy vaccine recipients, the spike-specific CD4+ TCR repertoire before mRNA vaccination was compared with the repertoire after mRNA vaccination. Post-COVID blood samples from convalescent patients were collected a median of around 100 days after diagnosis, with a range of roughly 35 to 180 days. Participants received two doses of either the Pfizer-BioNTech BNT162b2 vaccine (n=8) or the Moderna mRNA-1273 vaccine (n=2). The paper as a whole reports these results and caveats: Of the vaccine-specific clones found in convalescent patients, nearly all (304 of 307) were mono-reactive for SARS-CoV-2 spike instead of being cross-reactive with common cold coronaviruses. Only a relatively small number of convalescent patients were included in the study, and early timepoints following natural infection were not analyzed. Among convalescent patients, a median about 86% of the SARS-CoV-2-reactive clones seen after vaccination appeared only after vaccination, which suggests priming specific to the vaccine. The median count of SARS-CoV-2-reactive clonotypes went up from 21 after infection to 38 after vaccination, although the change was not significant.

As for this clonotype: The specificity of this receptor is unknown. Per-nucleotide qualities are absent, and no much larger clonotype sits a single base away.

V is clipped by 3 bases and J by 8 bases, and the sequence between their germline boundaries is 19 bases long. From the cysteine up to the phenylalanine, the CDR3 has a length of 15 residues. Of the read, only the CDR3 DNA is kept; its 45 bases are in frame from base 1. For CDR1 and CDR2, the germline V gene (reference sequence) lists GTSNPN and SVGIG. Receptor amplification or capture employed PCR. At the Johns Hopkins FTIC core, DNA from the cultured CD4+ T cells underwent TCR sequencing with the Oncomine TCR Beta short-read assay. Genomic DNA was extracted from the cultured CD4+ T cells with the QIAamp micro DNA kit. Oncomine TCR Beta libraries made from cultured CD4+ T cells were pooled using unique dual indexes and sequenced on an Illumina iSeq 100. Per the authors' processing: Non-productive sequences were removed, and CDR3s that did not start with C, did not end with F or W, or were shorter than 7 amino acids were discarded. The MANAFEST web application was used to identify antigen-specific clonotypes by comparing peptide-stimulated wells against reference wells and other culture wells. For a clone to be called positive, the clone needed an FDR below 0.05, an odds ratio above 5, and a productive frequency above 0.1% in at least two of three replicate wells. A clonotype counted as cross-reactive if it showed significant expansion both in the SARS-CoV-2 spike wells and in at least one common cold coronavirus spike condition. Using R version 3.6.1, CDR3 homology was evaluated through Levenshtein distances (stringdist) along with unrooted phylogenetic trees (ape). TCRdb reworked the public reads: Q25 trimming with fastp, MiXCR clone assembly, productive beta chains retained. Records with the same CDR3 protein are collapsed into one entry carrying the most frequent genes and DNA. These V and J calls rely on TCRdb rather than the paper's analysis. Present in this sample are roughly 15,000 distinct CDR3 sequences, about 29% of which were seen just once. The ten largest make up under 25% of the sample.

This specimen's treatment or condition label, per the study, means: roughly 10-day PBMC culture with coronavirus spike peptide pools or control peptides (ViraFEST assay). The study used the ViraFEST assay, which expanded antigen-specific T cells with peptide pools and then identified expanded clonotypes by TCR sequencing. Positive SARS-CoV-2 PCR tests in the convalescent patients dated from March to December 2020, before Alpha, Beta and Delta variants emerged in the United States. Each well held 2.2 million or so PBMCs cultured in IMDM containing roughly 5% human AB serum and approximately 9.1 IU/ml IL-2, with about 10 ug/ml peptide pools added. On days 3 and 7, half of the culture medium was replaced with fresh IL-2-containing medium. After 10 days of culture, CD4+ T cells were isolated by negative selection using the EasySep CD4+ T cell isolation kit. Ficoll-Paque Plus gradient centrifugation was used to isolate PBMCs from whole blood, and the isolated PBMCs were then either used fresh or cryopreserved at -140C. Triplicate wells were generally used for each culture condition.

The rearranged chain carries TRBV30 and TRBJ1-4; a weak D assignment points to TRBD1 (6 bases agree). Source material: cultured CD4+ T cells from blood. The receptor comes from a human donor with COVID-19. The nucleotide sequence reads TGTGCCTGGAGCCTCCGGGGGGGGCGCTTGGAAAAACTGTTTTTT. The translation is CAWSLRGGRLEKLFF.